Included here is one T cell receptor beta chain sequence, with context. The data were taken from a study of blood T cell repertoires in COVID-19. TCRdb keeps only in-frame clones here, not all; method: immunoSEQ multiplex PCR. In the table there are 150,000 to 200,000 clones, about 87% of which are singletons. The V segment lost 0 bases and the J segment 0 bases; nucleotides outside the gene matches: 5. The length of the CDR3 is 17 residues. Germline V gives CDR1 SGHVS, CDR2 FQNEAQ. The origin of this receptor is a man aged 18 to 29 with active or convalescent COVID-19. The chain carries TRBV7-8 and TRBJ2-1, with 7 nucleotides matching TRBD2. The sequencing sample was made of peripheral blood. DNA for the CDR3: TGTGCCAGCAGCTTAGCTGGCGGGGGACTCTCCTACAATGAGCAGTTCTTC. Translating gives CASSLAGGGLSYNEQFF.